The next 16 T cell receptor beta chains were all read from a single sample in a study of T cells expressing NK-cell markers. With the 5' RACE reads reprocessed, TCRdb shows one record per CDR3 protein and no DNA. This sample's table has about 460,000 distinct CDR3 sequences. Specimen: blood T cells: a sorted CD56 or NKG2C T cell subset, CD4+ or CD8+ T cells, or bulk PBMC T cells (not recorded which). These receptors were obtained from a woman aged 45-65 years in good health.

V and J are TRBV12-3 or TRBV12-4 and TRBJ2-1; no DNA is available, so the TRBD2 call from TCRdb remains unchecked. The CDR3 has 16 amino acids. The CDR3 loop reads CASSLRLGEGFNEQFF.

The CDR3 region is CASSLVGSSQPQHF. This rearrangement joins TRBV7-8 to TRBJ1-5. Germline lookup yields CDR1 SGHVS and CDR2 FQNEAQ. This CDR3 is built from 14 residues.

The CDR3: CASSYDGTTYNEQFF. The chain recombines TRBV5-1 with TRBJ2-1. The CDR3 has 15 amino acids. Germline V lookup: CDR1 SGHRS, CDR2 YFSETQ.

The chain has TRBV20-1 and TRBJ2-1; TCRdb outputs TRBD2, but without DNA this stays unchecked. Germline V gene data show CDR1 as DFQATT and CDR2 as SNEGSKA (reference sequence). This CDR3 comprises 13 residues. The CDR3 loop reads CSGWQGGGNEQFF.

J is TRBJ1-5 and V is TRBV6-1; no DNA is available, so the TRBD1 call from TCRdb remains unchecked. The CDR3 runs 15 residues. Germline V gene data show CDR1 as MNHNS and CDR2 as SASEGT. The CDR3 spells CASGADTGGTQPQHF.

CDR3 residues: CASSLGARVVGELFF. V and J are TRBV28 and TRBJ2-2. This CDR3 has 15 amino acids. Per the germline V gene, CDR1 is MDHEN and CDR2 is SYDVKM. Full variable domain (rest looked up from reference TRBV28 and TRBJ2-2): DVKVTQSSRYLVKRTGEKVFLECVQDMDHENMFWYRQDPGLGLRLIYFSYDVKMKEKGDIPEGYSVSREKKERFSLILESASTNQTSMYLCASSLGARVVGELFFGEGSRLTVL.

The chain is built from TRBV19 and TRBJ1-1; TCRdb names TRBD1, which stays unverified in the absence of DNA. CDR3 length equals 14 residues. Germline V gene sequence: CDR1 LNHDA, CDR2 SQIVND (reference sequence). The CDR3 region is CASSGTGRNTEAFF.

CDR3 sequence: CASSFDRGASTDTQYF. The chain employs TRBV6-5 and TRBJ2-3; TCRdb proposes TRBD1, but this gene call is untestable without DNA. The CDR3 length is 16 residues. Germline CDR1 and CDR2: MNHEY and SVGAGI.

The chain carries TRBV10-3 and TRBJ1-2. The germline V gene encodes CDR1 ENHRY and CDR2 SYGVKD. The CDR3 contains 14 residues. CDR3 protein: CAISESIRADGYTF.

The chain recombines TRBV11-3 with TRBJ1-1. Germline V CDR1 and CDR2: SGHNT, YENEEA. The CDR3 runs to 13 residues. The CDR3 region is CASSRGEDTEAFF.

The V call is TRBV2, the J call TRBJ2-1; TCRdb lists TRBD1, though no DNA is available to test this call. This CDR3 region has 14 residues. The V gene's germline CDR1 is SNHLY and CDR2 FYNNEI. CDR3: CASSWRQGAHEQFF.

The chain employs TRBV5-1 and TRBJ2-4; TCRdb's D call, TRBD1, is unchecked because there is no DNA. Germline V lookup: CDR1 SGHRS, CDR2 YFSETQ. This CDR3 comprises 16 residues. CDR3 sequence: CASSWLGGLAKNIQYF.

This chain joins TRBV5-1 and TRBJ1-2; the TRBD1 assignment by TCRdb is unverifiable without DNA. CDR1 SGHRS and CDR2 YFSETQ come from the germline V gene. The CDR3 length is 13 residues. The CDR3 sequence: CASSEPGQGGYTF. The whole variable domain, remainder taken from reference TRBV5-1 and TRBJ1-2, is KAGVTQTPRYLIKTRGQQVTLSCSPISGHRSVSWYQQTPGQGLQFLFEYFSETQRNKGNFPGRFSGRQFSNSRSEMNVSTLELGDSALYLCASSEPGQGGYTFGSGTRLTVV.

The chain recombines TRBV20-1 with TRBJ2-7. The CDR3 sequence is 14 residues long. Germline V gene data show CDR1 as DFQATT and CDR2 as SNEGSKA (reference sequence). CDR3 protein: CSARDEDKTYEQYF.

This chain uses TRBV5-1 with TRBJ2-1; the D call from TCRdb, TRBD1, cannot be confirmed without DNA. Germline assignment: CDR1 SGHRS and CDR2 YFSETQ. The CDR3 totals 14 residues. CDR3 sequence reads: CASSPGYSYNEQFF.

The chain couples TRBV20-1 to TRBJ2-7; lacking DNA, the TRBD2 call made by TCRdb goes unchecked. The length of the CDR3 is 15 residues. The V gene's germline CDR1 is DFQATT and CDR2 SNEGSKA (reference sequence). The CDR3 loop is CSARWLRTSPYEQYF.